The 21 T cell receptor beta chains given below trace back to one sample, sequenced in a study of chemoradiotherapy in HPV16-positive cancers. Data came from immunoSEQ multiplex PCR; TCRdb stores just in-frame clones and leaves some out. The data show 7,500 to 10,000 clones, with 91% seen just once and about 12% held by the top ten. This specimen consisted of blood, obtained from a patient who underwent chemoradiotherapy. These TCRs come from a human donor with HPV-associated anogenital cancer.

The J gene is TRBJ1-2, the V gene TRBV4-3, with D unclear. The CDR3 sequence is 14 residues long. With 0 bases removed from V and 2 bases from J, the gap between germline ends came to 7 bases. Germline V gene data show CDR1 as LGHNA and CDR2 as YSLEER. This CDR3 reads CASSQERANYGYTF. The DNA of the CDR3 is TGCGCCAGCAGCCAAGAAAGGGCAAACTATGGCTACACCTTC.

This chain connects TRBV7-9 to TRBJ2-3; D could derive from TRBD1 or TRBD2 (5 bases each). Germline loops: CDR1 SEHNR, CDR2 FQNEAQ (reference sequence). This CDR3 comprises 14 residues. V was clipped by 4 bases and J by 4 bases, with 12 bases between them. CDR3 nucleotides: TGTGCCAGCAGCTCGGAGTGGGGGTCAGATACGCAGTATTTT. Translating it yields CASSSEWGSDTQYF.

This chain uses TRBV14 with TRBJ2-2; D assignment may be TRBD1 or TRBD2 (5 bases each). CDR1 is SGHDN, CDR2 FVKESK, per germline. V shed 1 base and J shed 0 bases, with 9 bases lying between them. This CDR3 spans 16 amino acids. CDR3: CASSQVRGANTGELFF. In nucleotides, the CDR3 is TGTGCCAGCAGCCAAGTCAGAGGGGCGAACACCGGGGAGCTGTTTTTT.

The chain has TRBV2 and TRBJ1-1; the D is unclear. The CDR3 consists of 10 residues. Trimming left V 10 bases short and J 3 bases short, with 6 bases between. Germline V gives CDR1 SNHLY, CDR2 FYNNEI. CDR3 bases: TGTGCCACAGCCTACACTGAAGCTTTCTTT. It codes for CATAYTEAFF.

This clone was seen only a few times. The gene calls are TRBV5-1 and TRBJ2-5; 8 positions agree with TRBD2. CDR3 length: 14 amino acids. Looked up from germline, CDR1 is SGHRS and CDR2 is YFSETQ. V dropped 5 bases and J dropped 0; count of bases not matched to a gene: 3. CDR3 residues: CASRPGGYQETQYF. The CDR3 bases are TGCGCCAGCAGGCCGGGGGGGTACCAAGAGACCCAGTACTTC.

The chain has TRBV7-9 and TRBJ1-1, with D unresolved. The CDR3 has 15 residues. Germline CDR1 SEHNR, CDR2 FQNEAQ (reference sequence). The V end lost 4 bases, the J end lost 4 bases, and 16 bases lay between the germline ends. CDR3 coding DNA: TGTGCCAGCAGCTCTCGTACACACAGCTCCACTGAAGCTTTCTTT. Its translation is CASSSRTHSSTEAFF. Full variable domain (outside the CDR3, taken from reference TRBV7-9 and TRBJ1-1): DTGVSQNPRHKITKRGQNVTFRCDPISEHNRLYWYRQTLGQGPEFLTYFQNEAQLEKSRLLSDRFSAERPKGSFSTLEIQRTEQGDSAMYLCASSSRTHSSTEAFFGQGTRLTVV.

The V gene is TRBV6-5, the J gene TRBJ1-5; TRBD1 is a possible D gene (6 bases). The germline gives CDR1 MNHEY, CDR2 SVGAGI. Trimming removed 2 bases at V and 5 bases at J, with 10 bases between. This CDR3 spans 14 amino acids. CDR3 amino acids: CASSYDRTDQPQHF. The CDR3 bases are TGTGCCAGCAGTTACGACAGGACGGATCAGCCCCAGCATTTT.

J is TRBJ2-7 and V is TRBV30, with D unresolved. This CDR3 is built from 13 residues. CDR1 is GTSNPN, CDR2 SVGIG, per germline (reference sequence). Trimming cost V 3 bases and J 0 bases, with 9 bases left between them. CDR3 DNA: TGTGCCTGGAGCGGAAGACTCTCCTACGAGCAGTACTTC. Translation: CAWSGRLSYEQYF. Looking up the rest from reference TRBV30 and TRBJ2-7 gives the full variable domain: SQTIHQWPATLVQPVGSPLSLECTVEGTSNPNLYWYRQAAGRGLQLLFYSVGIGQISSEVPQNLSASRPQDRQFILSSKKLLLSDSGFYLCAWSGRLSYEQYFGPGTRLTVT.

This clone was seen just once. V usage is TRBV7-2 and J usage is TRBJ1-4; no clear D. Trimming pared 5 bases from V and 0 bases from J, leaving 7 bases between. The CDR3 totals 14 residues. Germline CDR1 SGHTA, CDR2 FQGNSA. CDR3 loop: CASSLLATNEKLFF. For the CDR3, the DNA is TGTGCCAGCAGCCTACTCGCAACTAATGAAAAACTGTTTTTT.

The chain joins TRBV7-7 to TRBJ2-1; 9 nucleotides line up with TRBD1. J gave up 6 bases and V 3 bases, and 6 bases lay outside the gene matches. The germline V gene encodes CDR1 SSHAT and CDR2 FNYEAQ (reference sequence). The CDR3 covers 15 residues. The CDR3 region has the DNA TGTGCCAGCAGCTTTGGGACAGGGATGAGCAATGAGCAGTTCTTC. Its protein product is CASSFGTGMSNEQFF.

The V gene is TRBV13, the J gene TRBJ1-2; D gene ambiguous. The length of the CDR3 is 12 residues. Germline CDR1 is PRHDT and CDR2 is FYEKMQ (reference sequence). V shed 5 bases and J shed 8 bases, with 12 bases lying between them. The CDR3 is CASSAGLGGYTF. Written as DNA, the CDR3 is TGTGCCAGCAGCGCGGGTCTTGGGGGCTACACCTTC.

The chain links TRBV6-1 to TRBJ2-5; 9 positions agree with TRBD1. V gave up 7 bases and J gave up 2 bases; unmatched junction bases: 2. This CDR3 is built from 13 residues. Germline loops: CDR1 MNHNS, CDR2 SASEGT. CDR3 sequence: CASNRGPQETQYF. In DNA, the CDR3 is TGTGCCAGCAACAGGGGGCCGCAAGAGACCCAGTACTTC.

This clone was picked up a small number of times. This chain joins TRBV19 and TRBJ1-2; D is perhaps TRBD1 (5 bases). Per germline, CDR1 LNHDA and CDR2 SQIVND (reference sequence). The V end was cut by 7 bases, the J end by 1 base, with 16 bases between. The CDR3 has 15 residues. In nucleotides, the CDR3 is TGTGCCAGTAACGAAGGGGACCTCTATAACTATGGCTACACCTTC. Translation: CASNEGDLYNYGYTF.

The CDR3 reads CASSQDQAAGGNEQFF. The CDR3 DNA is TGTGCCAGCAGCCAAGATCAGGCAGCGGGGGGGAATGAGCAGTTCTTC. V and J are TRBV4-2 and TRBJ2-1; 10 bases are shared with TRBD2. From germline, CDR1 is LGHNA and CDR2 YNFKEQ. The CDR3 is 16 amino acids. J was trimmed by 7 bases and V by 0 bases; bases with no gene match: 6.

The CDR3 sequence: CASSLAASGGYSSTDTQYF. CDR3 bases: TGTGCCAGCAGCTTGGCGGCTAGCGGGGGCTATTCTAGCACAGATACGCAGTATTTT. The rearrangement uses TRBV5-6 and TRBJ2-3; 10 nucleotides agree with TRBD2. The CDR3 length is 19 residues. The germline CDR1 and CDR2 sequences are SGHDT and YYEEEE. V dropped 0 bases and J dropped 0; count of bases not matched to a gene: 10.

This clone was seen a few times. The V gene is TRBV30, the J gene TRBJ2-7; D gene ambiguous. V was trimmed by 0 bases and J by 6 bases, leaving 15 bases between them. The CDR3 runs to 14 residues. Germline CDR1 and CDR2: GTSNPN and SVGIG (reference sequence). The CDR3 DNA reads as TGTGCCTGGAGTGTAGTCAGCTATCCTTCCGAGCAGTACGTC. Translation: CAWSVVSYPSEQYV.

V gene TRBV9 combines with J gene TRBJ1-2, with D possibly being TRBD1 (5 bases). The germline CDR1 and CDR2 sequences are SGDLS and YYNGEE. This CDR3 spans 14 amino acids. V was clipped by 3 bases and J by 4 bases, with 13 bases between them. The CDR3 protein is CASSADPGVYGYTF. The CDR3 region has the DNA TGTGCCAGCAGCGCCGATCCGGGGGTCTATGGCTACACCTTC.

The chain couples TRBV19 to TRBJ2-3; D not resolved. V was trimmed by 1 base and J by 2 bases, leaving 7 bases between them. The CDR3 has 14 amino acids. CDR1 is LNHDA and CDR2 is SQIVND in the germline V gene (reference sequence). As DNA, the CDR3 is TGTGCCAGTAGTATAGTACATTACACAGATACGCAGTATTTT. It codes for CASSIVHYTDTQYF.

The chain links TRBV18 to TRBJ1-5; TRBD1 might be the D (6 bases). The CDR3 has 16 amino acids. The V end lost 3 bases, the J end lost 4 bases, and 16 bases lay between the germline ends. CDR1 is KGHSH and CDR2 is LQKENI in the germline V gene. CDR3 in amino acids: CASSPLSVDSNQPQHF. The CDR3 coding sequence is TGTGCCAGCTCACCCCTATCAGTGGACAGTAATCAGCCCCAGCATTTT.

As DNA, the CDR3 is TGTGCCAGTAGTATCCAGGGGGCCAAAAACATTCAGTACTTC. Its protein is CASSIQGAKNIQYF. The chain combines TRBV19 with TRBJ2-4; tentative D call: TRBD1 (6 bases). The CDR3 extends over 14 amino acids. Trimming left V 3 bases short and J 1 base short, with 7 bases between. CDR1 and CDR2 (germline): LNHDA, SQIVND (reference sequence).

The rearrangement uses TRBV10-3 and TRBJ1-2, with a possible D match to TRBD1 (6 bases). CDR1 is ENHRY, CDR2 SYGVKD, per germline. The CDR3 length is 18 residues. Trimming removed 11 bases from V and 4 bases from J, with 32 bases in between. The CDR3 bases are TGTGCCGCCAGGTCCCTAAGGGCAGGGGACGTTTCGGGCTATGGCTACACCTTC. It yields the protein CAARSLRAGDVSGYGYTF.